These 20 T cell receptor beta chains came from one sample sequenced in a study of cytomegalovirus exposure and HLA in healthy donors. PCR involved 60 Vbeta and 13 Jbeta primers. The table came from immunoSEQ multiplex PCR; TCRdb's copy has only in-frame clones and leaves some out. Here the sample spans about 96,000 clones, about 70% being singletons. The specimen sequenced was PBMCs. These receptors came from a female donor in good health and CMV-seropositive.

This clone showed up just once. This CDR3 reads CASSQGQLGTNEKLFF. The CDR3 DNA reads as TGTGCCAGCAGCCAAGGACAGCTGGGGACTAATGAAAAACTGTTTTTT. The chain links TRBV11-2 to TRBJ1-4; TRBD1 is a possible D gene (6 bases). Germline CDR1 is SGHAT and CDR2 is FQNNGV. V gave up 5 bases and J gave up 2 bases, with 15 bases separating them. The CDR3 is 16 residues long.

This clone has only a few counts. CDR3 sequence reads: CASSLDRNTEAFF. The CDR3 DNA is TGTGCCAGCAGCTTAGACAGGAACACTGAAGCTTTCTTT. V is TRBV7-8 and J is TRBJ1-1; D call uncertain. Germline-derived CDR1 and CDR2 are SGHVS and FQNEAQ. This CDR3 has 13 amino acids. Trimming shortened V by 1 base and J by 1 base, and 4 bases separated the two germline ends. Complete variable domain (other parts from reference TRBV7-8 and TRBJ1-1): GAGVSQSPRYKVAKRGQDVALRCDPISGHVSLFWYQQALGQGPEFLTYFQNEAQLDKSGLPSDRFFAERPEGSVSTLKIQRTQQEDSAVYLCASSLDRNTEAFFGQGTRLTVV.

The V gene is TRBV29-1, the J gene TRBJ1-2, with D tentatively TRBD1 (6 bases). Trimming removed 2 bases at V and 3 bases at J, with 16 bases between. Germline assignment: CDR1 SQVTM and CDR2 ANQGSEA. The CDR3 has 15 residues. Written as DNA, the CDR3 is TGCAGCGTTGAATTGGGGGGGCGCCCCGACTATGGCTACACCTTC. This translates into CSVELGGRPDYGYTF.

The J gene is TRBJ2-2, the V gene TRBV28, with a weak D call TRBD2 (5 bases). The CDR3 length is 15 residues. Trimming left V 7 bases short and J 4 bases short, with 16 bases between. The germline CDR1 and CDR2 sequences are MDHEN and SYDVKM. Written as DNA, the CDR3 is TGTGCCAGCACCCCATCCGGGATCCTCACCGGGGAGCTGTTTTTT. Translating gives CASTPSGILTGELFF.

V usage is TRBV14 and J usage is TRBJ1-2, with a possible D match to TRBD1 (6 bases). From germline, CDR1 is SGHDN and CDR2 FVKESK. The V end lost 4 bases, the J end lost 3 bases, and 12 bases lay between the germline ends. This CDR3 is built from 14 residues. The chain's CDR3 is CASSPRGAYYGYTF. The CDR3 coding sequence is TGTGCCAGCAGCCCTCGGGGGGCCTACTATGGCTACACCTTC.

V usage is TRBV6-4 and J usage is TRBJ2-3; TRBD2 matches at 9 bases. This CDR3 spans 15 amino acids. Trimming removed 2 bases from V and 7 bases from J; junction bases left unmatched: 7. Per germline, CDR1 MRHNA and CDR2 SNTAGT. CDR3 nucleotide sequence: TGTGCCAGCAGTGACCGGGCGGGGGGGCCTAATACGCAGTATTTT. It translates to CASSDRAGGPNTQYF.

The gene calls are TRBV5-1 and TRBJ1-6; D is uncertain. CDR3 length: 15 amino acids. The V and J ends lost 0 bases and 3 bases respectively, with 7 bases between them. The germline V gene encodes CDR1 SGHRS and CDR2 YFSETQ. CDR3 sequence: CASSLGQVYNSPLHF. In DNA, the CDR3 is TGCGCCAGCAGCTTGGGTCAGGTCTATAATTCACCCCTCCACTTT.

The chain carries TRBV19 and TRBJ1-5, with TRBD1 identical over 8 bases. The CDR3 is 15 amino acids. Losses at the gene ends were 3 bases for V and 7 bases for J; bases not matched to a gene: 8. Germline V gene lookup returns CDR1 LNHDA and CDR2 SQIVND (reference sequence). The CDR3 region is CASSIGQGALQPQHF. In nucleotides, the CDR3 is TGTGCCAGTAGTATTGGTCAGGGGGCCCTCCAGCCCCAGCATTTT.

V is TRBV6-5 and J is TRBJ2-5, with TRBD2 as a possible D gene (5 bases). The closer fit of TRBJ2-7 to the DNA end suggests the J call may be wrong. Germline V gene lookup returns CDR1 MNHEY and CDR2 SVGAGI. The CDR3 consists of 13 residues. For the CDR3, the DNA is TGTGCCAGCAGTCGAGGGAGCTCCTACGAGCAGTACTTC. It encodes CASSRGSSYEQYF.

CDR3 sequence (DNA): TGCAGCGTTGGTGGAGGGAGGGACGAGCAGTACTTC. Its protein is CSVGGGRDEQYF. The chain combines TRBV29-1 with TRBJ2-7; 7 bases are shared with TRBD2. CDR1 SQVTM and CDR2 ANQGSEA come from the germline V gene. V lost 4 bases, J lost 5 bases, and 5 bases stayed unmatched. The length of the CDR3 is 12 residues.

V and J are TRBV5-1 and TRBJ1-2, with TRBD1 matching over 9 bases. Per germline, CDR1 SGHRS and CDR2 YFSETQ. The CDR3 is 13 residues long. V gave up 4 bases and J gave up 8 bases; unmatched junction bases: 6. The CDR3 DNA is TGCGCCAGCAGCCTGGGACAGGGACGCGGCTACACCTTC. Translating gives CASSLGQGRGYTF.

The CDR3 region has the DNA TGTGCCAGCAGACTTGGGACAGCCTCCGACTATGGCTACACCTTC. This translates into CASRLGTASDYGYTF. V gene TRBV2 combines with J gene TRBJ1-2; 7 bases fit TRBD1. V gave up 6 bases and J gave up 3 bases; unmatched junction bases: 10. The CDR3 extends over 15 amino acids. Looked up from germline, CDR1 is SNHLY and CDR2 is FYNNEI.

The chain combines TRBV5-1 with TRBJ2-7, with TRBD2 identical over 9 bases. The CDR3 is made up of 14 amino acids. After removal of 7 bases from V and 3 bases from J, the junction contained 8 bases not matched to a gene. Looked up from germline, CDR1 is SGHRS and CDR2 is YFSETQ. Written as DNA, the CDR3 is TGCGCCAGCCGAGTGGGCGGGGGGGGCTACGAGCAGTACTTC. Amino acids: CASRVGGGGYEQYF.

The chain combines TRBV11-2 with TRBJ2-7; 7 positions agree with TRBD1. The CDR3 has 13 residues. In germline, CDR1 is SGHAT, CDR2 FQNNGV. V shed 4 bases, J shed 4 bases, and the junction held 4 bases outside the gene matches. For the CDR3, the DNA is TGTGCCAGCAGCTGGGGACAGCTATACGAGCAGTACTTC. This sequence encodes CASSWGQLYEQYF.

The rearrangement joins TRBV29-1 to TRBJ2-6; TRBD2 might be the D (5 bases). CDR1 and CDR2 from the germline V gene are SQVTM and ANQGSEA. Trimming removed 1 base at V and 13 bases at J, with 8 bases between. The CDR3 loop spans 11 amino acids. CDR3 sequence reads: CSVEVGEVLTF. In DNA, the CDR3 is TGCAGCGTTGAAGTGGGAGAGGTCCTGACTTTC.

This chain links TRBV11-2 with TRBJ1-1; D unresolved. In germline, CDR1 is SGHAT, CDR2 FQNNGV. The V gene lost 3 bases and the J gene lost 1 base, with 6 bases spanning the gap. CDR3 length: 13 amino acids. CDR3 in amino acids: CASSFDWNTEAFF. The CDR3, as DNA: TGTGCCAGCAGCTTCGACTGGAACACTGAAGCTTTCTTT.

This clone turned up a few times. The chain combines TRBV7-8 with TRBJ2-7; TRBD2 matches 8 bases. From germline, CDR1 is SGHVS and CDR2 FQNEAQ. V lost 1 base and J lost 2; bases outside the gene matches: 1. This CDR3 contains 14 residues. The CDR3 reads CASSLEAGAYEQYF. The CDR3 DNA reads as TGTGCCAGCAGCTTAGAAGCGGGGGCCTACGAGCAGTACTTC.

V gene TRBV5-1 combines with J gene TRBJ2-1; 13 bases align to TRBD2. The CDR3 sequence is 15 residues long. V trimming: 3 bases; J trimming: 6 bases; junction bases outside the gene matches: 3. CDR1 is SGHRS, CDR2 YFSETQ, per germline. CDR3 bases: TGCGCCAGCAGCTCCGGGACTAGCGGGGTCAATGAGCAGTTCTTC. Its protein is CASSSGTSGVNEQFF.

V usage is TRBV5-1 and J usage is TRBJ2-7; the D is unclear. CDR1 and CDR2 (germline): SGHRS, YFSETQ. V lost 0 bases and J lost 3, with 4 bases in between. The CDR3 runs to 12 residues. CDR3 DNA sequence: TGCGCCAGCAGCTTGGACAACTACGAGCAGTACTTC. It specifies CASSLDNYEQYF.

This clone came up once. The CDR3 sequence is CASSLPEGSYGYTF. CDR3 DNA sequence: TGTGCCAGCAGCCTCCCCGAAGGGAGTTATGGCTACACCTTC. The rearrangement links TRBV11-2 to TRBJ1-2; D is unclear. Trimming removed 5 bases at V and 5 bases at J, with 15 bases between. The CDR3 covers 14 residues. Germline assignment: CDR1 SGHAT and CDR2 FQNNGV.